The entry below gives a single TCR beta chain sequence along with its context. The table came from immunoSEQ multiplex PCR; TCRdb's copy has only in-frame clones and leaves some out. The sample has 170,000 or so clones; approximately 92% are singletons. The data are from a study of control samples from healthy donors and cancer patients. Germline V gives CDR1 SGHTA, CDR2 FQGTGA. V was clipped by 4 bases and J by 3 bases, with 9 bases between them. The CDR3 length is 13 residues. The sample taken for sequencing was blood. The V call is TRBV7-3, the J call TRBJ1-2; weak D call: TRBD1 (5 bases). This clonotype was sampled from a man aged 18 to 30 in good health. The CDR3 nucleotides are TGTGCCAGCAGCTACGGGACCGACTATGGCTACACCTTC. It codes for CASSYGTDYGYTF.